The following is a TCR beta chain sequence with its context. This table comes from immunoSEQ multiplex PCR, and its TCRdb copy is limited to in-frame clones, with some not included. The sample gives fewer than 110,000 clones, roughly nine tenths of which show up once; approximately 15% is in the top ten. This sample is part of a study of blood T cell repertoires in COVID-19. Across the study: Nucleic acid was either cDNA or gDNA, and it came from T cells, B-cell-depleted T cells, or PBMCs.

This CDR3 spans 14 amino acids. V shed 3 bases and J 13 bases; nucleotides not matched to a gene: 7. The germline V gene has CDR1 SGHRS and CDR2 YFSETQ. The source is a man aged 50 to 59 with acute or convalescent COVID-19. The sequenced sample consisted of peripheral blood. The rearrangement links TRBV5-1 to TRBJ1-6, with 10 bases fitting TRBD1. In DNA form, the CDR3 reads TGCGCCAGCAGCTCCAGACAGGGGGCAGGGCCCCTCCACTTT. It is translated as CASSSRQGAGPLHF.